This T cell receptor beta chain originates from a study of T cells in Graves' hyperthyroidism and ophthalmopathy. The V gene lost 7 bases and the J gene lost 5 bases, with 12 bases spanning the gap. Germline V gene sequence: CDR1 ENHRY, CDR2 SYGVKD. The CDR3 contains 13 residues. PBMCs stemmed from around 9.3 ml fresh peripheral blood. Regions amplified from RNA transcripts were the TCR beta CDR3 regions. The HTBI set primed first-round TCR CDR3 RT-PCR. Each CDR3 protein is one row after TCRdb ran MiXCR on the multiplex PCR reads. This table holds about 500,000 distinct CDR3 sequences, 17% found once. This clonotype was counted at least ten times. Its matching antigen is unknown. Whole-study findings and limits: Separation of ophthalmopathy from stable hyperthyroidism was achieved by a 13 V-J model.

This chain links TRBV10-3 with TRBJ2-1; D gene ambiguous. The material sequenced was blood. The TCR sequence derives from a woman under 30 with Graves' ophthalmopathy. CDR3 sequence reads: CAITARWDNEQFF. The DNA of the CDR3 is TGTGCCATCACGGCGAGGTGGGACAATGAGCAGTTCTTC.